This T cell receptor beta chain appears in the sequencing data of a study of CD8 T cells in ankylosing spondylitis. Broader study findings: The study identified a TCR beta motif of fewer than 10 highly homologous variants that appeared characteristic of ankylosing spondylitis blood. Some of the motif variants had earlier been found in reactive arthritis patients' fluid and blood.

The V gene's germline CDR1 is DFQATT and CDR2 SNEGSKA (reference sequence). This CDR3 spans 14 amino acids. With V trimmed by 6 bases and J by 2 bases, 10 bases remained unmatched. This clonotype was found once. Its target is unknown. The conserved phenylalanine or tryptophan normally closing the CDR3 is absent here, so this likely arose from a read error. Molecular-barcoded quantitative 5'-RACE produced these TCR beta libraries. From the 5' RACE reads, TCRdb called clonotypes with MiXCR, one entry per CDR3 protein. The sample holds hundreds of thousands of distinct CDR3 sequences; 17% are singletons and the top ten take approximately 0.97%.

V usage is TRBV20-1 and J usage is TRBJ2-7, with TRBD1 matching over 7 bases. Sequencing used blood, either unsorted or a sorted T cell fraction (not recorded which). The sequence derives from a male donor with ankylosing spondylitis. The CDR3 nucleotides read TGCAGTGCCCGAATCCGGACAGGAACCTACGAGCAGTACTTG. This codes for CSARIRTGTYEQYL.